This entry features one T cell receptor (beta chain) sequence. Its antigen remains unidentified. The extraction recovered at least 6 micrograms of total RNA per sample. Together with a sample-barcoded 5' primer, a J-beta primer mix was included in a second PCR lasting about 7 to 12 cycles. Every cDNA was tagged by a template-switch adaptor with 12 random nucleotides. Via MiXCR, TCRdb re-called the 5' RACE reads, giving one row per CDR3 protein. The sample holds 1.5 million to 2 million distinct CDR3 sequences, around half seen once. This specimen comes from a study of blood T cells in healthy people across ages. Points from the study as a whole: Samples with more naive T cells showed higher observed beta diversity.

The CDR3 totals 13 residues. Germline loops: CDR1 SGHAT, CDR2 FQNNGV. Trimming took 5 bases from V and 5 from J, leaving 11 bases between them. The sequenced sample was blood. The TCR sequence derives from a woman aged 35 to 49 in good health. The chain carries TRBV11-2 and TRBJ2-3; D is perhaps TRBD2 (5 bases). The CDR3 DNA sequence: TGTGCCAGCAGCCCTAATGCGGGAGATACGCAGTATTTT. This gives the protein CASSPNAGDTQYF.